This T cell receptor (beta chain) was identified during a study of T cell responses to AZD1222 COVID-19 vaccine. Remarks on this clone: The antigen is not known.

Second-dose timings of about 4 or about 12 weeks were pooled. The protocol was immunoSEQ multiplex PCR, while the TCRdb copy is restricted to in-frame clones and leaves out a portion. The data hold about 140,000 clones, with 88% observed a single time. Whole-study results and caveats: Females made up more of the donors, who were largely white British, and clonal diversity may have come out too low. Of spike-specific TCRs, nearly half reportedly target regions left unmutated in variants.

The material sequenced was peripheral blood, taken 28 days after the second AZD1222 dose. The clonotype originates from an adult who received the AZD1222 COVID-19 vaccine.

The DNA of the CDR3 is TGTGCCAGCAGCCCCCCGGGACTAGCGGCCACAGATACGCAGTATTTT. Residues: CASSPPGLAATDTQYF. The chain recombines TRBV14 with TRBJ2-3, with 11 bases identical to TRBD2. After removal of 4 bases from V and 2 bases from J, the junction contained 5 bases not matched to a gene. CDR1 and CDR2 from the germline V gene are SGHDN and FVKESK. The CDR3 runs to 16 residues.